This T cell receptor (beta chain) is from a study of cytomegalovirus exposure and HLA in healthy donors. CDR3 length: 14 residues. Germline V gene lookup returns CDR1 SGHRS and CDR2 YFSETQ. After removal of 3 bases from V and 8 bases from J, the junction contained 3 bases not matched to a gene. The assay was immunoSEQ multiplex PCR, and TCRdb's table has in-frame clones only and misses some. The sample lists 100,000 to 130,000 clones, 90% to 97% occurring once. V gene TRBV5-1 combines with J gene TRBJ1-6; 9 nucleotides align to TRBD1. The TCR sequence derives from a woman aged 18-29 years in good health and CMV-seronegative. Sequencing input: PBMCs. CDR3 region: CASSSGTGYSPLHF. The CDR3, as DNA: TGCGCCAGCAGCTCAGGGACAGGGTATTCACCCCTCCACTTT.